The 11 T cell receptor beta chains in this list originate from one sample, sequenced in a study of a mutant IDH1 vaccine in newly diagnosed glioma. Here immunoSEQ multiplex PCR was the method, and the copy in TCRdb shows in-frame clones only, minus some. The data show over 30,000 clones, roughly four fifths seen once. Time point described: week 5, during vaccination. What each vaccine dose contained was 300 ug of mutant IDH1 20-mer peptide, accompanied by topical imiquimod. Their antigen targets remain unknown. Sequences were derived from PBMCs, sampled from a glioma patient whose treatment included an IDH1 peptide vaccine. The receptors here all came from a man younger than 45 with glioma.

V usage is TRBV5-6 and J usage is TRBJ2-1; possible D gene TRBD1, 7 bases. CDR1 and CDR2 from the germline V gene are SGHDT and YYEEEE. V was shortened by 5 bases and J by 6 bases, with 21 bases between the two germline ends. This CDR3 spans 16 amino acids. The CDR3 DNA follows: TGTGCCAGCAGTATAGGGGGCCGTGGAGGGGGCAATGAGCAGTTCTTC. Its translation: CASSIGGRGGGNEQFF.

The rearrangement joins TRBV7-2 to TRBJ1-1; a possible D gene is TRBD1 (5 bases). Deletions cut 2 bases from V and 4 bases from J, with 14 bases between. CDR3 length equals 15 residues. Per germline, CDR1 SGHTA and CDR2 FQGNSA. The CDR3: CASSLYAGVGTEAFF. CDR3 nucleotide sequence: TGTGCCAGCAGCTTATACGCGGGGGTGGGCACTGAAGCTTTCTTT.

The genes are TRBV19 and TRBJ2-3; D possibly corresponds to TRBD1 (5 bases). Trimming stripped 2 bases from V and 3 bases from J, with 15 bases between. This CDR3 spans 16 amino acids. The germline V gene has CDR1 LNHDA and CDR2 SQIVND (reference sequence). The CDR3 protein is CASSIRPGLRTDTQYF. The CDR3 nucleotides read TGTGCCAGTAGTATACGCCCAGGGCTGAGGACAGATACGCAGTATTTT.

This chain joins TRBV2 and TRBJ1-1, with a weak D call TRBD1 (5 bases). Germline V CDR1 and CDR2: SNHLY, FYNNEI. Deletions cut 5 bases from V and 3 bases from J, with 13 bases between. The CDR3 contains 14 residues. Here the CDR3 reads CASSPTTGDTEAFF. The CDR3, as DNA: TGTGCCAGCAGTCCCACGACGGGGGACACTGAAGCTTTCTTT.

This chain joins TRBV19 and TRBJ1-1, with D unclear. With 6 bases removed from V and 4 bases from J, the gap between germline ends came to 9 bases. Germline CDR1 reads LNHDA; CDR2 reads SQIVND (reference sequence). The CDR3 contains 12 residues. CDR3 nucleotide sequence: TGTGCCAGTAGCTGGGCAGGCACTGAAGCTTTCTTT. The encoded protein is CASSWAGTEAFF. The variable domain in full, with the rest retrieved from reference TRBV19 and TRBJ1-1, is DGGITQSPKYLFRKEGQNVTLSCEQNLNHDAMYWYRQDPGQGLRLIYYSQIVNDFQKGDIAEGYSVSREKKESFPLTVTSAQKNPTAFYLCASSWAGTEAFFGQGTRLTVV.

This clone was seen only a few times. V usage is TRBV19 and J usage is TRBJ1-2; a possible D gene is TRBD1 (6 bases). The CDR3 loop spans 17 amino acids. Germline CDR1 LNHDA, CDR2 SQIVND (reference sequence). Between the trimmed V and J ends, which lost 3 bases and 2 bases, there was a span of 19 bases. The CDR3 bases are TGTGCCAGTAGTATTCCCCGGGGGGGCGGATCGAACTATGGCTACACCTTC. This codes for CASSIPRGGGSNYGYTF.

The rearrangement links TRBV19 to TRBJ2-7; either TRBD1 or TRBD2 may fit D (6 bases each). The CDR3 runs to 14 residues. The V gene lost 3 bases and the J gene lost 6 bases, with 15 bases spanning the gap. CDR1 and CDR2 from the germline V gene are LNHDA and SQIVND (reference sequence). Here the CDR3 reads CASSMDAGQVEQYF. The DNA of the CDR3 is TGTGCCAGTAGTATGGACGCGGGACAAGTCGAGCAGTACTTC.

V usage is TRBV5-4 and J usage is TRBJ2-5, with 13 bases matching TRBD2. Looked up from germline, CDR1 is SGHNT and CDR2 is YYREEE (reference sequence). After removal of 4 bases from V and 2 bases from J, the junction contained 11 bases not matched to a gene. CDR3 length: 18 amino acids. As DNA, the CDR3 is TGTGCCAGCAGCCTGCAGTTGGGGACTAGCGGGGCTCAAGAGACCCAGTACTTC. Encoded protein: CASSLQLGTSGAQETQYF.

This clone showed up just once. The V call is TRBV30, the J call TRBJ1-5, with D unresolved. This CDR3 contains 15 residues. Trimming stripped 1 base from V and 1 base from J, with 11 bases between. The V gene's germline CDR1 is GTSNPN and CDR2 SVGIG (reference sequence). The CDR3 DNA follows: TGTGCCTGGAGTGCGAATTACGACAGCAATCAGCCCCAGCATTTT. Translated, it gives CAWSANYDSNQPQHF. The entire variable domain, with the rest obtained from reference TRBV30 and TRBJ1-5, is as follows: SQTIHQWPATLVQPVGSPLSLECTVEGTSNPNLYWYRQAAGRGLQLLFYSVGIGQISSEVPQNLSASRPQDRQFILSSKKLLLSDSGFYLCAWSANYDSNQPQHFGDGTRLSIL.

This clone is categorized as medium-sized. The chain couples TRBV18 to TRBJ1-5; 7 nucleotides agree with TRBD1. The CDR3 is 15 residues long. The J segment lost 5 bases and the V segment lost 2 bases, leaving 6 bases of the junction unmatched. Germline V gene lookup returns CDR1 KGHSH and CDR2 LQKENI. This CDR3 reads CASSPKTGIYQPQHF. In nucleotides, the CDR3 is TGTGCCAGCTCACCAAAGACAGGGATATATCAGCCCCAGCATTTT.

This clone was found once. The chain is built from TRBV29-1 and TRBJ2-2; the D is unclear. The CDR3 is made up of 12 amino acids. Germline-derived CDR1 and CDR2 are SQVTM and ANQGSEA. V lost 4 bases and J lost 2, with 5 bases in between. For the CDR3, the DNA is TGCAGCGTTGGACATAACACCGGGGAGCTGTTTTTT. Protein product: CSVGHNTGELFF.